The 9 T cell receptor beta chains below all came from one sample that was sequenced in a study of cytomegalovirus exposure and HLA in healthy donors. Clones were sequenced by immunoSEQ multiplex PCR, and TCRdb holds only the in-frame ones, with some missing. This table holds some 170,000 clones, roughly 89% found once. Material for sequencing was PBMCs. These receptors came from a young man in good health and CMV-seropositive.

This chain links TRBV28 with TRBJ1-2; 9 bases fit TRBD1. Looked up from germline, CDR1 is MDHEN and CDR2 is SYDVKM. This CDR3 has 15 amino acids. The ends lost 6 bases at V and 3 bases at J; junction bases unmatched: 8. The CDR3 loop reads CASRGTGWPYYGYTF. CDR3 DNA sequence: TGTGCCAGCAGAGGGACAGGGTGGCCCTACTATGGCTACACCTTC.

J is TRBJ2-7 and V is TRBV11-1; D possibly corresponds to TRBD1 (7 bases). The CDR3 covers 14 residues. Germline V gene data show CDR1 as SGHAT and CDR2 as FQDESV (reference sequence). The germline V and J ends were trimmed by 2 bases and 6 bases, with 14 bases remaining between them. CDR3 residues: CASSLNRQGGEQYF. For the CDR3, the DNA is TGTGCCAGCAGCTTAAACAGACAGGGAGGCGAGCAGTACTTC.

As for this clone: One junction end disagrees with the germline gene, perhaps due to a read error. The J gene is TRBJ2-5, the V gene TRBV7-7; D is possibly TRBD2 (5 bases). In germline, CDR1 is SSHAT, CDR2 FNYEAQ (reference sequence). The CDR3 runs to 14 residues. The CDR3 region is CASSHTSFQETQYF. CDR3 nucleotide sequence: TGTGCTAGCAGCCACACTAGTTTCCAAGAGACCCAGTACTTC.

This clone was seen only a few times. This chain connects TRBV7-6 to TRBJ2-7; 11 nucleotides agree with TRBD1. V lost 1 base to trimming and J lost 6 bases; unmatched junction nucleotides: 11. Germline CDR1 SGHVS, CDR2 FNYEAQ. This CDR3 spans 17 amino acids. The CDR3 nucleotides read TGTGCCAGCAGCTTAGTAGGGGCCGGGACAGGGGGAGGCGAGCAGTACTTC. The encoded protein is CASSLVGAGTGGGEQYF.

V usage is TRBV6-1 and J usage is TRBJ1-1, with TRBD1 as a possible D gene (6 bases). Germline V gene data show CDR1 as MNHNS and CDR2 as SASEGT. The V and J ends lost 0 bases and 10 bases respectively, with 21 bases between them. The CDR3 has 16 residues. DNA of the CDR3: TGTGCCAGCAGTGAAGCCCAGGGGACGGCGAGGCGAGGAGCTTTCTTT. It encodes CASSEAQGTARRGAFF.

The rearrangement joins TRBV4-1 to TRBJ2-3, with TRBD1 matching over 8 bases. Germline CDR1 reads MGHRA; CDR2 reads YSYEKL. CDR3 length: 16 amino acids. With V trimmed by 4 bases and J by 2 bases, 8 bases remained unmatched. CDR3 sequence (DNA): TGCGCCAGCAGCCCCGAACAGGGGGTTAACACAGATACGCAGTATTTT. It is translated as CASSPEQGVNTDTQYF.

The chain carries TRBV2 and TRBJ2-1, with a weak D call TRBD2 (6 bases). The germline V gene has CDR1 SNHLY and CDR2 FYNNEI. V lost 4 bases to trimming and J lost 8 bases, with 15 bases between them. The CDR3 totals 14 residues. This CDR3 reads CASSGRLVDDEQFF. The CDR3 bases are TGTGCCAGCAGTGGGAGACTAGTAGACGATGAGCAGTTCTTC.

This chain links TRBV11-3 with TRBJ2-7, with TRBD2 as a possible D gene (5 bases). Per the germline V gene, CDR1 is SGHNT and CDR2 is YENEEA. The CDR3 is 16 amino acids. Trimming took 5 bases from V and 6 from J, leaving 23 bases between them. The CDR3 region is CASSEGGLIEPLEQYF. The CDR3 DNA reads TGTGCCAGCAGCGAGGGCGGACTCATTGAACCTCTCGAGCAGTACTTC. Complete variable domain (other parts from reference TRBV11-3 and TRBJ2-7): EAGVVQSPRYKIIEKKQPVAFWCNPISGHNTLYWYLQNLGQGPELLIRYENEEAVDDSQLPKDRFSAERLKGVDSTLKIQPAELGDSAVYLCASSEGGLIEPLEQYFGPGTRLTVT.

The CDR3 region is CASSSGLLSARVNEQFF. CDR3 in DNA: TGTGCCAGCAGTTCGGGACTATTGTCCGCACGGGTTAATGAGCAGTTCTTC. The chain combines TRBV27 with TRBJ2-1; 7 nucleotides align to TRBD2. V trimming: 4 bases; J trimming: 7 bases; junction bases outside the gene matches: 16. Germline loops: CDR1 MNHEY, CDR2 SMNVEV (reference sequence). The CDR3 contains 17 residues.